This TCR beta chain was documented in a study of pediatric ulcerative colitis. The study's findings and limits: No controls had the two rectal clonotypes shared by ulcerative colitis patients.

The survey-level immunoSEQ assay was used. Repertoires were generated with immunoSEQ multiplex PCR, while TCRdb's copy carries only in-frame clones and drops some. The data contain 50,000 to 65,000 clones, less than 90% of them seen just once; the ten biggest clones take up roughly 3%. Trimming stripped 2 bases from V and 5 bases from J, with 9 bases between. This CDR3 region has 13 residues. CDR1 and CDR2 from the germline V gene are LGHNT and FRNRAP. At colonoscopy, a blood sample was also collected. In regard to this clone: Its target is not known.

The chain links TRBV12-5 to TRBJ2-5, with D unclear. Sequencing was done on a sample of blood. The source is a boy younger than 18 with severe ulcerative colitis. The CDR3 bases are TGTGCTAGTGGTTTGTTCCCCGCGGAGACCCAGTACTTC. The encoded protein is CASGLFPAETQYF.